Sequencing of this T cell receptor (beta chain) was carried out in a study of shared T cell receptors in the human thymus (dated by TCRdb to the early 2020s). In the study overall: The study examined how the human thymus generates shared, self-reactive T-cell receptor alpha chains.

Preparation of the library involved the immunoSEQ multiplex PCR assay. Entries here come from immuneACCESS through TCRdb and include only in-frame sequences with V and J called. Some clones fail to appear in such tables; in the studies checked, an unresolved V gene covers under half of the shortfall, and the cause of the remainder is unknown. Within this sample are hundreds of thousands of clones, with 95% of them counted one time only. Of the sample, about 0.02% is held by the ten largest clones. Compared with germline, V lacks 2 bases and J lacks 2 bases; bases without a gene match: 18. There are 21 amino acids in the CDR3, from cysteine to phenylalanine inclusive. Only the CDR3 region is kept as DNA, spanning 63 bases read in frame from base 1. CDR1 is given as GTSNPN and CDR2 as SVGIG, both from the germline V gene (reference sequence). A remark on this clone: There is no known antigen for this receptor. Within one base of it there is no much larger clone, and no base qualities were kept.

The specimen sequenced was thymocytes. The clonotype originates from a human donor. The rearrangement joined TRBV30 to TRBJ2-3; 14 central nucleotides agree with TRBD2. The base sequence is TGTGCCTGGAGTTCCCTCCCAAAGACTAGCGGGAGGGCCTTATACACAGATACGCAGTATTTT. Its product reads: CAWSSLPKTSGRALYTDTQYF.